This record looks at one TCR beta chain sequence and its context. This clone was picked up a small number of times. The specificity of this receptor is unknown. There are no base qualities to consult, and no much larger clone falls within one base. The sample comes from a study of cytomegalovirus exposure and HLA in healthy donors (dated by TCRdb to about 2017). In terms of the full investigation: According to an earlier analysis of around 600 of the donors, 200 million or so T cells yielded 117 million unique TCR beta sequences and approximately 300 Gb of sequence data. An early release that covered roughly 600 HLA-typed donors contained approximately 300 gigabases of sequencing data and some 87 million unique TCR sequences. Among the approximately 420 genotyped donors, approximately 76% belonged to the genetic ancestry cluster associated with self-reported Caucasian donors. The study aimed to test whether signatures of past pathogen exposure could be identified by cataloging public T cell receptors. The study profiled the T cell repertoires of 500 to 800 subjects by immunosequencing and related them to cytomegalovirus serostatus. Along with the approximately 650-subject first cohort, a separate validation cohort of over a hundred different subjects was used. To predict cytomegalovirus infection status, the study combined high-throughput TCR immunosequencing, statistical association of individual TCRs with disease status, and machine learning. A later analysis re-analyzed previously published TCR beta repertoires from about 600 donors and added high-resolution HLA genotyping to study TCR occurrence patterns. The later analysis used no new phenotypic data to find candidate immune exposures, relying instead on TCR beta sequences and their occurrence across donors. An earlier analysis of some 600 of the donors applied high-throughput TCR beta sequencing to assess whether each TCR beta V gene segment acted as functional or pseudogenic. Alongside the repertoire data, information on donor age, sex, ethnicity and CMV serostatus was compiled. Genome-wide SNP genotypes for about three fifths of the roughly 700 donors were used in a later genetic analysis, which treated that subset as a discovery cohort. All discovery cohort repertoires had been generated using a single sequencing platform. Class I and class II HLA loci were covered by the typing at four-digit resolution. The number of donors typed differed by locus, with about 629-640 for A, B, C, DRB1 and DQB1, around 500 for DQA1, over 600 for DPA1, and over 400 for DPB1. Four or five DR-DQ haplotypes were handled as single units for association and clustering, since linkage in the cohort was strong. Among about 360 genotyped donors of the cohort, an average of approximately 240,000 unique TCR beta nucleotide sequences were sequenced per donor, around a sixth of them non-productive.

The cohort was made up of 650 to 700 healthy bone marrow donors. At the time of sampling, all cohort members were nominally healthy, though unrecorded immune exposures were likely present. The donor was CMV seronegative and belonged to the group of under 400 seronegative cohort members. A peripheral blood sample was collected from each donor, and TCR beta sequencing was performed on peripheral blood mononuclear cells. The Qiagen DNeasy Blood Extraction Kit was used to extract genomic DNA from the blood cell samples. Summary of the overall study and its limitations: A later analysis found that TCR association rates varied across HLA loci, with DRB1 alleles showing the most associated TCRs and HLA-C alleles the fewest. According to a later genetic analysis, donors in an Asian-associated ancestry cluster had fewer N-insertions in productive TCRs than the approximately 670-donor mean. The authors suggested that the approach could potentially be generalized to other disease states and immunological phenotypes. The study listed 164 TCR beta chains as associated with cytomegalovirus. A further reported finding was that TCR beta sequences accurately predicted the HLA-A and HLA-B alleles for most subjects in the first cohort. Several of the top co-occurrence clusters appeared to be linked to parvovirus B19, influenza, CMV and Epstein-Barr virus, according to a later analysis. Correlated functional status among segregating V segments might reflect linkage disequilibrium, but an unknown experimental factor could not be ruled out. Immune exposure information for the cohort was limited to CMV serostatus. Roughly uniform sequencing depth across donors was assumed in presence/absence analyses, although this assumption may not hold. A later analysis found that most CMV-associated TCR beta chains appeared HLA-restricted, with HLA associations seemingly driven largely by CMV exposure. In both the original and validation cohorts, the classifier was reported to diagnose cytomegalovirus status with high specificity and sensitivity. Strong co-occurrence of HLA alleles, especially DR and DQ, made assigning TCR associations to individual alleles difficult. A cluster of highly shared sequence variants was judged likely to be a technical artifact of the sequencing pipeline. In a later analysis, HLA-associated TCR beta chains were found to be more clonally expanded and to have lower generation probabilities than equally common non-associated chains. The 87-base-pair reads could not distinguish some IMGT-functional V segments, including TRBV6-2 and TRBV6-3, so those segments were excluded. In vitro tests confirmed that a few of the cytomegalovirus-associated TCR beta chains recognize cytomegalovirus antigens. Because counts were too low, roughly 16 rarely observed V segments, including chromosome 9 orphons, were excluded from the earlier analysis of several hundred of the donors. An association between a missense DCLRE1C variant and V-gene and J-gene trimming of TCR beta chains was found in a later genetic analysis and replicated in an independent cohort. Only TCR beta chains were sequenced in this cohort, and the absence of alpha or paired-chain data limited detectable features. In a later analysis, 15,000 to 20,000 TCR beta sequences were associated with specific HLA alleles at a false discovery rate of 0.05. An earlier analysis of several hundred of the donors showed that most TCR beta V segments appeared in productive rearrangements either about 87% or about 30% of the time, which broadly matched IMGT annotations. Most TCR sequences were observed very rarely across donors, whereas some public TCRs were present in many individuals. Because some donors lacked HLA typing at each locus, the association tests relied only on the typed subset.

Based on the germline V gene, the CDR1 and CDR2 sequences are SGHRS and YFSETQ. From its cysteine to its phenylalanine, the CDR3 spans 15 amino acids. The retained sequence is limited to the CDR3, 45 bases, with the frame set at the first base. V is shortened by 0 bases, J by 7 bases, and the region joining them spans 14 bases. Library preparation was by the immunoSEQ multiplex PCR assay. A mixture of 60 forward primers for TCR Vbeta segments and 13 reverse primers for TCR Jbeta segments was used in the multiplex PCR. Amplification of the CDR3 region of rearranged TCR beta genes was performed with a multiplex PCR assay on genomic DNA. The amplified TCR beta libraries were sequenced on the Illumina HiSeq System as 87-base-pair reads. Per the source publication's procedure: A later analysis tallied around 87 million unique TCR beta chains across the 700 or so repertoires, and around 10 million of those chains were shared by two or more donors. Raw reads were error-corrected and collapsed into unique sequences by a nearest-neighbor algorithm in which closely related sequences were merged to remove PCR and sequencing errors. To assign V, D and J gene segments, CDR3 sequences were aligned to IMGT reference sequences. Each retained sequence needed at least a six-nucleotide match to both a V gene segment and a J gene segment. Rearrangements were called productive when the CDR3 lacked stop codons and stayed in frame with V and J; all others were non-productive. Following IMGT convention, CDR3 was defined as the stretch from the second conserved V-encoded cysteine up to the conserved J-encoded phenylalanine. The earlier analysis of about 530 of the donors excluded any sequence lacking an unambiguous match to a single V gene segment. An earlier analysis of under 750 of the donors called V segments functional above 56.7% productive rearrangements and segregating when the between-donor standard deviation exceeded 5%. A statistical classification framework was built to diagnose cytomegalovirus status from the catalog of TCR beta chain sequences. In a later analysis, TCR nucleotide sequences were compared against IMGT/GENE-DB human TR gene sequences so that V and J genes could be assigned. A later analysis assigned CDR3 sequences and most-parsimonious VDJ recombination scenarios with the TCRdist pipeline. In a later analysis, each TCR beta chain was defined by its CDR3 amino acid sequence together with its V-gene family, and reads lacking a unique V-gene family were excluded. To address suspected cross-contamination and a sequencing artifact, a later analysis removed several hundred highly shared, low-generation-probability nucleotide sequences. A later analysis calculated a clonal expansion index for each public chain from normalized within-repertoire ranks of inferred template counts. Generation probabilities in a later analysis came from a VDJ recombination model fitted to out-of-frame rearrangements, and those results were checked against IGoR. In a later analysis, TCR-TCR, TCR-HLA and TCR-CMV co-occurrence was scored with hypergeometric tests, and a repertoire-size bias correction was applied to TCR pairs. False discovery rates were estimated in a later analysis by permuting HLA or CMV assignments 20 times. In a later analysis, co-occurring TCRs were grouped using DBSCAN, with TCRdist sequence similarity added in when clustering inside HLA-allele-positive subsets. For co-occurrence clustering, repertoires with fewer than 30,000 or more than 120,000 public chains were excluded, along with four or five repertoires with anomalous nucleotide sharing. Entries here come from immuneACCESS through TCRdb and include only in-frame sequences with V and J called. Some clones fail to appear in such tables; in the studies checked, an unresolved V gene covers under half of the shortfall, and the cause of the remainder is unknown. V and J calls and clone size are copied from that table; D and trimming were computed from the DNA. The sample table contains more than 110,000 clones; only one count was recorded for 75% to 80% of them. 4.5% to 6% of the sample goes to the ten largest clones.

The sequenced sample was PBMCs. The sequence came from a woman aged 50 to 65 in good health and CMV-seronegative. This sequence uses TRBV5-1 and TRBJ2-1, with a tentative D gene TRBD2 over 7 matching bases. The bases are TGCGCCAGCAGCTTGGCGTCGGGGGGCCATAATGAGCAGTTCTTC. Its coded protein is CASSLASGGHNEQFF.